These 10 T cell receptor beta chains originate from one sample sequenced in a study of graft-versus-host responses after intestinal transplantation. Method: immunoSEQ multiplex PCR; TCRdb's copy keeps in-frame clones and lacks some. The table shows roughly 8,100 clones, with over 25% occurring only once. Sample: alloreactive CD4+ T cells from a mixed lymphocyte reaction culture, taken before intestinal transplant. The subset denotes: CFSE-low proliferating T cells sorted from approximately 6-day pre-transplant mixed lymphocyte reaction (GvH or HvG direction). These TCRs come from a human patient who received an intestinal transplant.

This chain links TRBV28 with TRBJ1-1; 10 bases agree with TRBD1. Trimming cost V 6 bases and J 11 bases; bases outside gene matches: 12. The CDR3 extends over 14 amino acids. Germline CDR1 reads MDHEN; CDR2 reads SYDVKM. CDR3 amino acids: CASSFIGTGENAFF. The CDR3 nucleotides read TGTGCCAGCAGCTTTATTGGGACAGGGGAGAATGCTTTCTTT.

This clone is labeled medium-sized. V and J are TRBV7-3 and TRBJ1-6; weak D call: TRBD1 (6 bases). There are 13 residues in the CDR3. V lost 2 bases and J 7 bases, leaving 6 bases between the germline ends. The V gene's germline CDR1 is SGHTA and CDR2 FQGTGA. Here the CDR3 DNA reads TGTGCCAGCAGCTTACAGGGGAATTCACCCCTCCACTTT. It translates to CASSLQGNSPLHF.

The chain joins TRBV6-5 to TRBJ1-2; a weak D match, TRBD1 (5 bases). Germline V gene sequence: CDR1 MNHEY, CDR2 SVGAGI. This CDR3 is 11 amino acids long. The V end was cut by 5 bases, the J end by 8 bases, with 9 bases between. CDR3 residues: CASSRGGGYTF. The CDR3 DNA sequence: TGTGCCAGCAGTCGGGGGGGAGGCTACACCTTC.

By share, this clone ranks as medium-sized. The chain carries TRBV2 and TRBJ1-2; D is perhaps TRBD1 (6 bases). The CDR3 has 12 amino acids. Germline CDR1 is SNHLY and CDR2 is FYNNEI. The V gene lost 4 bases and the J gene lost 4 bases, with 7 bases spanning the gap. The CDR3 DNA sequence: TGTGCCAGCAGTGGGACAGCCTATGGCTACACCTTC. It yields the protein CASSGTAYGYTF. The variable domain in full, completed from reference TRBV2 and TRBJ1-2, reads EPEVTQTPSHQVTQMGQEVILRCVPISNHLYFYWYRQILGQKVEFLVSFYNNEISEKSEIFDDQFSVERPDGSNFTLKIRSTKLEDSAMYFCASSGTAYGYTFGSGTRLTVV.

The gene calls are TRBV28 and TRBJ1-6; 7 bases align to TRBD1. V shed 6 bases, J shed 8 bases, and the junction held 7 bases outside the gene matches. Germline lookup yields CDR1 MDHEN and CDR2 SYDVKM. The CDR3 contains 14 residues. The CDR3 sequence: CASRSTGAHSPLHF. The CDR3 bases are TGTGCCAGCAGGTCCACAGGGGCCCATTCACCCCTCCACTTT.

The V gene is TRBV28, the J gene TRBJ1-2, with unresolved D. The CDR3 covers 10 residues. Germline V gene data show CDR1 as MDHEN and CDR2 as SYDVKM. Trimming took off 5 bases at V and 8 bases at J, with 6 bases between the two ends. Here the CDR3 reads CASSPRGYTF. The CDR3 DNA reads as TGTGCCAGCAGTCCCAGGGGCTACACCTTC.

Turning to this clone: At one boundary the junction diverges from the germline segment, which might be a read error. The chain joins TRBV7-7 to TRBJ2-3; 9 nucleotides line up with TRBD2. Germline V gene lookup returns CDR1 SSHAT and CDR2 FNYEAQ (reference sequence). CDR3 size: 16 residues. CDR3 amino acids: CASSLGRGGITDTQYF. Here the CDR3 DNA reads TGTGCTAGCAGCTTAGGGCGGGGGGGCATAACAGATACGCAGTATTTT. The full variable domain, in which reference TRBV7-7 and TRBJ2-3 provide the parts outside the CDR3, is GAGVSQSPRYKVTKRGQDVTLRCDPISSHATLYWYQQALGQGPEFLTYFNYEAQPDKSGLPSDRFSAERPEGSISTLTIQRTEQRDSAMYRCASSLGRGGITDTQYFGPGTRLTVL.

This sequence joins TRBV2 and TRBJ2-7, with 8 bases lining up with TRBD2. This CDR3 comprises 13 residues. J lost 5 bases, V lost 6 bases, and 6 bases had no gene match. Germline V gene sequence: CDR1 SNHLY, CDR2 FYNNEI. In nucleotides, the CDR3 is TGTGCCAGCAGGGGGACTAGGGGCCACGAGCAGTACTTC. Protein sequence: CASRGTRGHEQYF.

V usage is TRBV19 and J usage is TRBJ1-2; D unclear. Germline V lookup: CDR1 LNHDA, CDR2 SQIVND (reference sequence). The CDR3 runs 13 residues. The V gene lost 6 bases and the J gene lost 4 bases, with 12 bases spanning the gap. The CDR3 nucleotides are TGTGCCAGTAGCACACAACCCCCCTATGGCTACACCTTC. Its translation: CASSTQPPYGYTF.

By frequency in the sample, this clone is large. This chain joins TRBV2 and TRBJ1-4; D call uncertain. V gave up 5 bases and J gave up 6 bases, with 4 bases separating them. Germline lookup yields CDR1 SNHLY and CDR2 FYNNEI. The CDR3 totals 11 residues. CDR3 sequence: CASSFDEKLFF. The CDR3 coding sequence is TGTGCCAGCAGTTTCGATGAAAAACTGTTTTTT.